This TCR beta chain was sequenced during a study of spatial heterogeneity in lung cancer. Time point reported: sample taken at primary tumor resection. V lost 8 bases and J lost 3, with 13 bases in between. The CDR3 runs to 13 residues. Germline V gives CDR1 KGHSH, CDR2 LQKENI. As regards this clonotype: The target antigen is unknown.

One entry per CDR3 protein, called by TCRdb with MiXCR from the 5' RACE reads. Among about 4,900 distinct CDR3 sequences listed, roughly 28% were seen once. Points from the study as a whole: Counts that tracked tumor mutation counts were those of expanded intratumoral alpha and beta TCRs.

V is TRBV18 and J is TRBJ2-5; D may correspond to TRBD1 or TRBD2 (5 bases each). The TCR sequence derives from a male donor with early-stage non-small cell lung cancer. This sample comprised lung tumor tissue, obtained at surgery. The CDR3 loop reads CASRDGAEETQYF. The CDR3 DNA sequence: TGTGCCAGCCGCGACGGGGCGGAAGAGACCCAGTACTTC.